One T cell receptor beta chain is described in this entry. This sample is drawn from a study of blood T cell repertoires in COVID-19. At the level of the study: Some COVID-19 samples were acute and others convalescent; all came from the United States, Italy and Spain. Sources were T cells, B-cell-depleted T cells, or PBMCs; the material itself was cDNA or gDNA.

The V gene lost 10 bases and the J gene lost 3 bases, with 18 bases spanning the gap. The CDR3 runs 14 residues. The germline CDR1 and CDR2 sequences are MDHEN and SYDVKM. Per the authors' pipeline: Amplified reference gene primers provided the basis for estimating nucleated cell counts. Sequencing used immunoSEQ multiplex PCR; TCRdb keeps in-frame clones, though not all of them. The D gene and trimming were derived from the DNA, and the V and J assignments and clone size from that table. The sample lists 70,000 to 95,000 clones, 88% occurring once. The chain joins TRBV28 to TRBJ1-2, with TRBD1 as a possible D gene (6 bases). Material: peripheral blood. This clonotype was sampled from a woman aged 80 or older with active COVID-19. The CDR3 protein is CATITGQNYYGYTF. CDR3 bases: TGTGCCACCATAACAGGGCAGAATTACTATGGCTACACCTTC.